The rows below give T cell receptor beta chains drawn from one sample of a study of CD4+ T cells in melanoma. The repertoire was sequenced with immunoSEQ multiplex PCR; TCRdb's copy has only in-frame clones and lacks some. The sample contains under 20,000 clones, about four fifths of which appear only once. Sequencing input: cells from a culture (not recorded whether cultured in vitro). Receptors originate from a human donor with melanoma. The conserved cysteine and the conserved F or W are not part of the CDR3 here. The D gene is left open where the match is weak.

TRBJ1-4	TRBV5-1	.	ASSLLRDGEKLF
TRBJ1-6	TRBV18	TRBD1	ASSPNSGQGKGSPLH
TRBJ2-5	TRBV7-8	.	ASSLRLGAKTQY
TRBJ1-4	TRBV30	TRBD1	AWSLPTGGNEKLF
TRBJ1-1	TRBV30	.	AWRGTEAF
TRBJ1-2	TRBV29-1	TRBD1	SVKPPPTGAYGYT
TRBJ1-3	TRBV27	TRBD1	ASSSQQGFRGNTIY
TRBJ1-1	TRBV7-6	TRBD1	ASSYSPGGTEAF
TRBJ1-2	TRBV28	.	ASSRSIGGGASGYT
TRBJ1-5	TRBV4-1	.	ASSQEGQKNGQPQH
TRBJ1-5	TRBV4-1	.	ASSLGVLVEPQH
TRBJ2-3	TRBV29-1	.	SVEDRVEVSTDTQY
TRBJ2-5	TRBV4-1	.	ASSQAGRPETQY
TRBJ1-1	TRBV27	TRBD1	ASGYEGARTEAF
TRBJ2-7	TRBV7-9	TRBD2	ASTPGSSGSYEQY
TRBJ1-4	TRBV7-2	.	ASSLVMGRASTNEKLF
TRBJ1-1	TRBV6-1	TRBD1	ASSPNYRGRTEAF
TRBJ1-2	TRBV28	.	ASSSNYEGNHGLELRSYGYT
TRBJ2-6	TRBV9	TRBD1	ASSEPQGAAGANVLT
TRBJ2-1	TRBV7-3	.	ASSLDPGTTYNEQF
TRBJ2-7	TRBV5-1	.	ASRVWQSYEQY
TRBJ1-4	TRBV5-1	TRBD1	ASSLPQGRGGEKLF
TRBJ2-7	TRBV7-8	.	ASSFRLGDIYEQY
TRBJ1-1	TRBV30	.	AWNRPSGAF
TRBJ1-4	TRBV6-6	.	ASMVGDGEKLF
TRBJ1-5	TRBV7-6	.	ASSLGVNQPQH